Below, 22 T cell receptor beta chains from the same sample are listed, as sequenced in a study of technical replicates of blood from a handful of donors. Generated by immunoSEQ multiplex PCR, the TCRdb table keeps only in-frame clones and is missing some. The sample lists more than 90,000 clones; approximately 94% were seen once. The material sequenced was T cells isolated from PBMCs. The receptors originated from a human donor in good health.

The chain is built from TRBV11-2 and TRBJ2-2; D is perhaps TRBD1 (5 bases). The CDR3 is made up of 18 amino acids. The germline CDR1 and CDR2 sequences are SGHAT and FQNNGV. Trimming cost V 3 bases and J 0 bases, with 17 bases left between them. The CDR3 region is CASSFPPTGLSNTGELFF. The CDR3 DNA follows: TGTGCCAGCAGCTTCCCCCCCACAGGCCTTTCGAACACCGGGGAGCTGTTTTTT.

The rearrangement uses TRBV5-5 and TRBJ2-7; possible D gene TRBD2, 6 bases. V was pared by 3 bases and J by 5 bases, with 12 bases between. CDR3 size: 13 residues. CDR1 and CDR2 from the germline V gene are SGHKS and YYEKEE (reference sequence). The CDR3 loop is CASSWPGTHEQYF. For the CDR3, the DNA is TGTGCCAGCAGCTGGCCCGGGACTCACGAGCAGTACTTC. Full variable domain (remainder filled in from reference TRBV5-5 and TRBJ2-7): DAGVTQSPTHLIKTRGQQVTLRCSPISGHKSVSWYQQVLGQGPQFIFQYYEKEERGRGNFPDRFSARQFPNYSSELNVNALLLGDSALYLCASSWPGTHEQYFGPGTRLTVT.

The chain recombines TRBV6-1 with TRBJ1-1; 9 nucleotides agree with TRBD1. Germline V gene data show CDR1 as MNHNS and CDR2 as SASEGT. The CDR3 length is 15 residues. Trimming took 2 bases from V and 5 from J; bases not matched to a gene: 6. The CDR3 loop reads CASSERQGGVTEAFF. CDR3 nucleotides: TGTGCCAGCAGTGAACGACAGGGGGGCGTGACTGAAGCTTTCTTT.

A single count supports this clone. The rearrangement joins TRBV15 to TRBJ2-2, with a weak D call TRBD2 (6 bases). Trimming pared 8 bases from V and 5 bases from J, leaving 15 bases between. Germline CDR1 is LNHNV and CDR2 is YYDKDF (reference sequence). CDR3 length: 14 amino acids. CDR3 protein: CATELAGLTGELFF. The CDR3 bases are TGTGCCACCGAACTGGCGGGGTTGACCGGGGAGCTGTTTTTT.

The chain couples TRBV10-3 to TRBJ1-1; a weak D match, TRBD1 (5 bases). The germline V and J ends were trimmed by 10 bases and 0 bases, with 18 bases remaining between them. CDR3 length equals 15 residues. CDR1 is ENHRY, CDR2 SYGVKD, per germline. As DNA, the CDR3 is TGTGCCAACTCCCCCGGACAAAGATTGAACACTGAAGCTTTCTTT. It is translated as CANSPGQRLNTEAFF.

This clone was detected only a few times. CDR3 region: CASRQKDSLNTEAFF. CDR3 in DNA: TGTGCCAGCAGACAAAAGGACAGTTTGAACACTGAAGCTTTCTTT. The chain carries TRBV7-9 and TRBJ1-1, with D possibly TRBD1 on 6 matching bases. The CDR3 totals 15 residues. Germline V lookup: CDR1 SEHNR, CDR2 FQNEAQ (reference sequence). Trimming took 6 bases from V and 0 from J, leaving 14 bases between them.

The chain combines TRBV29-1 with TRBJ2-7; 8 nucleotides match TRBD2. Trimming at V came to 4 bases and at J to 3 bases, leaving 5 bases not matched to a gene. Germline CDR1 is SQVTM and CDR2 is ANQGSEA. The CDR3 is 13 residues long. The CDR3 sequence: CSVGQAGVYEQYF. CDR3 coding DNA: TGCAGCGTTGGGCAAGCGGGAGTCTACGAGCAGTACTTC.

This chain uses TRBV5-6 with TRBJ2-7; no clear D. This CDR3 region has 14 residues. With 0 bases removed from V and 3 bases from J, the gap between germline ends came to 10 bases. CDR1 and CDR2 from the germline V gene are SGHDT and YYEEEE. The CDR3 DNA reads TGTGCCAGCAGCTTGGGGCGGTTTCACTACGAGCAGTACTTC. It encodes CASSLGRFHYEQYF.

The rearrangement joins TRBV15 to TRBJ2-3; D not resolved. V lost 3 bases and J lost 0, with 10 bases in between. Germline V gives CDR1 LNHNV, CDR2 YYDKDF (reference sequence). This CDR3 comprises 15 residues. In nucleotides, the CDR3 is TGTGCCACCAGCAGTACTATTACTAGCACAGATACGCAGTATTTT. Translated, it gives CATSSTITSTDTQYF.

The chain employs TRBV11-3 and TRBJ2-1; tentative D call: TRBD2 (5 bases). Trimming left V 2 bases short and J 1 base short, with 15 bases between. CDR1 is SGHNT, CDR2 YENEEA, per germline. CDR3 size: 17 residues. CDR3 nucleotides: TGTGCCAGCAGCTTAAGACCCATTGGGGAGTCCTACAATGAGCAGTTCTTC. Translating it yields CASSLRPIGESYNEQFF.

CDR3 region: CASSSSQNSPLHF. The CDR3 nucleotides are TGTGCCAGCAGCTCCTCACAAAATTCACCCCTCCACTTT. The chain employs TRBV7-3 and TRBJ1-6; D not resolved. Germline assignment: CDR1 SGHTA and CDR2 FQGTGA. The V end lost 4 bases, the J end lost 7 bases, and 8 bases lay between the germline ends. This CDR3 is built from 13 residues.

V and J are TRBV2 and TRBJ1-2; D gene uncertain. The germline V gene encodes CDR1 SNHLY and CDR2 FYNNEI. The CDR3 is made up of 13 amino acids. V was trimmed by 4 bases and J by 6 bases, leaving 12 bases between them. CDR3 in amino acids: CASSVSSRDGYTF. Here the CDR3 DNA reads TGTGCCAGCAGTGTTAGTTCCCGGGATGGCTACACCTTC.

The CDR3, as DNA: TGTGCCAGCAGTGGGGTGGACTTGGGGTCCTATGGCTACACCTTC. Encoded protein: CASSGVDLGSYGYTF. The genes are TRBV28 and TRBJ1-2; D is unresolved. Germline V CDR1 and CDR2: MDHEN, SYDVKM. The germline V and J ends were trimmed by 5 bases and 4 bases, with 17 bases remaining between them. The CDR3 contains 15 residues.

The CDR3 DNA follows: TGCGCCAGCAGCTTGGACAGGGCACTCTACGAGCAGTACTTC. Its protein product is CASSLDRALYEQYF. The genes are TRBV5-1 and TRBJ2-7; D might be TRBD1 (6 bases). CDR3 length: 14 residues. The germline V gene encodes CDR1 SGHRS and CDR2 YFSETQ. V dropped 0 bases and J dropped 3 bases, with 10 bases sitting between them.

CDR3 in amino acids: CASSGWTGGAANEQFF. For the CDR3, the DNA is TGCGCCAGCAGCGGGTGGACAGGGGGCGCGGCTAATGAGCAGTTCTTC. V gene TRBV5-1 combines with J gene TRBJ2-1; 11 bases are a match to TRBD1. This CDR3 contains 16 residues. In germline, CDR1 is SGHRS, CDR2 YFSETQ. The V and J ends lost 4 bases and 7 bases, in that order; junction bases with no gene match: 10.

This chain uses TRBV5-8 with TRBJ2-2, with 11 positions matching TRBD2. The V gene's germline CDR1 is SGHTS and CDR2 YDEGEE. Trimming at V came to 4 bases and at J to 5 bases, leaving 10 bases not matched to a gene. The CDR3 totals 17 residues. The CDR3 loop is CASSRNSGRGLTGELFF. Here the CDR3 DNA reads TGTGCCAGCAGCCGTAATAGCGGGAGGGGACTTACCGGGGAGCTGTTTTTT. The full variable domain, with the rest looked up from reference TRBV5-8 and TRBJ2-2, is EAGVTQSPTHLIKTRGQQATLRCSPISGHTSVYWYQQALGLGLQFLLWYDEGEERNRGNFPPRFSGRQFPNYSSELNVNALELEDSALYLCASSRNSGRGLTGELFFGEGSRLTVL.

The rearrangement links TRBV9 to TRBJ2-6, with 12 positions matching TRBD1. Looked up from germline, CDR1 is SGDLS and CDR2 is YYNGEE. The CDR3 length is 19 residues. Trimming took 3 bases from V and 6 from J; bases not matched to a gene: 13. The CDR3 region is CASSARDRGLGSSANVLTF. In DNA, the CDR3 is TGTGCCAGCAGCGCGCGGGACAGGGGGCTCGGCTCCTCGGCCAACGTCCTGACTTTC. Full variable domain (missing parts from reference TRBV9 and TRBJ2-6): DSGVTQTPKHLITATGQRVTLRCSPRSGDLSVYWYQQSLDQGLQFLIQYYNGEERAKGNILERFSAQQFPDLHSELNLSSLELGDSALYFCASSARDRGLGSSANVLTFGAGSRLTVL.

CDR3 sequence (DNA): TGTGCCAGCAGCTTAAAGACTAGAGATGAGCAGTTCTTC. Translating gives CASSLKTRDEQFF. The gene calls are TRBV7-9 and TRBJ2-1; tentative D call: TRBD2 (6 bases). The CDR3 runs 13 residues. The germline V gene has CDR1 SEHNR and CDR2 FQNEAQ (reference sequence). Trimming stripped 2 bases from V and 8 bases from J, with 10 bases between.

The genes are TRBV29-1 and TRBJ1-4, with no clear D. Trimming took off 6 bases at V and 0 bases at J, with 11 bases between the two ends. The CDR3 is 14 amino acids. CDR1 and CDR2 (germline): SQVTM, ANQGSEA. This CDR3 reads CSVVQAATNEKLFF. As DNA, the CDR3 is TGCAGCGTAGTTCAGGCTGCAACTAATGAAAAACTGTTTTTT.

The chain links TRBV6-1 to TRBJ2-2; 10 nucleotides align to TRBD1. The CDR3 is 13 amino acids. V lost 9 bases, J lost 7 bases, and 5 bases stayed unmatched. Germline assignment: CDR1 MNHNS and CDR2 SASEGT. The DNA of the CDR3 is TGTGCCAGTCGGGACAGGGGTATCGGGGAGCTGTTTTTT. This translates into CASRDRGIGELFF.

This chain links TRBV25-1 with TRBJ2-2, with D possibly TRBD2 on 6 matching bases. The CDR3 has 13 amino acids. Germline assignment: CDR1 MGHDK and CDR2 SYGVNS. V lost 3 bases and J lost 4, with 6 bases in between. The CDR3 DNA reads TGTGCCAGCAGTGAGGAGGGCACCGGGGAGCTGTTTTTT. Translating it yields CASSEEGTGELFF. The full variable domain, in which reference TRBV25-1 and TRBJ2-2 provide the parts outside the CDR3, is EADIYQTPRYLVIGTGKKITLECSQTMGHDKMYWYQQDPGMELHLIHYSYGVNSTEKGDLSSESTVSRIRTEHFPLTLESARPSHTSQYLCASSEEGTGELFFGEGSRLTVL.

The chain uses TRBV7-6 and TRBJ2-2; 10 nucleotides agree with TRBD2. CDR1 is SGHVS, CDR2 FNYEAQ, per germline. Germline trimming cut 1 base from V and 4 bases from J; bases unmatched to any gene: 3. The CDR3 sequence is 16 residues long. CDR3 region: CASSLEAGGSTGELFF. The CDR3, as DNA: TGTGCCAGCAGCTTAGAAGCGGGGGGGAGCACCGGGGAGCTGTTTTTT.